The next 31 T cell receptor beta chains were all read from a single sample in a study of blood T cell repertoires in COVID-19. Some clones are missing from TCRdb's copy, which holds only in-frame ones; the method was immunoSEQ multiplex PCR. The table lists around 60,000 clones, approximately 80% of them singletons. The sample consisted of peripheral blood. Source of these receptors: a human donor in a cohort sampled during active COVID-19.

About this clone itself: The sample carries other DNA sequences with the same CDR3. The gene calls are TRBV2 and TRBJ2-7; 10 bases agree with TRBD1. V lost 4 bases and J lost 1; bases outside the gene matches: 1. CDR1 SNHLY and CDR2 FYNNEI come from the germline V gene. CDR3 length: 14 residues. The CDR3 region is CASSGTGGSYEQYF. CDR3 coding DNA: TGTGCCAGCAGTGGGACAGGGGGGTCCTACGAGCAGTACTTC.

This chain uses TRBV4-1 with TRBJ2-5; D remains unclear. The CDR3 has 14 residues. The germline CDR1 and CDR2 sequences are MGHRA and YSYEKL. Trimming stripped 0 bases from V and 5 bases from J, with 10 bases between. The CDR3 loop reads CASSQEGRMETQYF. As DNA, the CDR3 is TGCGCCAGCAGCCAAGAGGGCAGGATGGAGACCCAGTACTTC.

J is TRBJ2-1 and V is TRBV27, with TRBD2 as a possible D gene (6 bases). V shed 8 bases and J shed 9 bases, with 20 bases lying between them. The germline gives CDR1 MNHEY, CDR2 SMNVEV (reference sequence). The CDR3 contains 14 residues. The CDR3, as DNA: TGTGCCAGCGCCGTAACGGGAGATTCTGGTGAGCAGTTCTTC. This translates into CASAVTGDSGEQFF.

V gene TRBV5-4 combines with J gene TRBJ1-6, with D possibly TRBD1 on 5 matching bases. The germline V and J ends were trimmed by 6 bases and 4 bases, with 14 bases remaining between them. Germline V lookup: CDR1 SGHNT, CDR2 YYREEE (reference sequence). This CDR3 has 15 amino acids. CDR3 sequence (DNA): TGTGCCAGCACCCTTTGGGGGGGTTATAATTCACCCCTCCACTTT. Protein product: CASTLWGGYNSPLHF.

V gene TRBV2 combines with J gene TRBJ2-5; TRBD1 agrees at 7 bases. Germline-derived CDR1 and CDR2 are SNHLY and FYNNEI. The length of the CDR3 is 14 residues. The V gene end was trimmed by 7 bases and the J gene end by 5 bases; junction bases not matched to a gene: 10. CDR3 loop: CASTIETGMETQYF. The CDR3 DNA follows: TGTGCCAGCACGATAGAGACAGGGATGGAGACCCAGTACTTC.

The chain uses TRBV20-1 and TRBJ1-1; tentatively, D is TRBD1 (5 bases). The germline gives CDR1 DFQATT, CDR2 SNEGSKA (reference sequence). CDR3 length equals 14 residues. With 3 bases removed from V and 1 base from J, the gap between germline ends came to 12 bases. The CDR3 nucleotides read TGCAGTGCTAGTGAATCGACAGCGAACACTGAAGCTTTCTTT. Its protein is CSASESTANTEAFF.

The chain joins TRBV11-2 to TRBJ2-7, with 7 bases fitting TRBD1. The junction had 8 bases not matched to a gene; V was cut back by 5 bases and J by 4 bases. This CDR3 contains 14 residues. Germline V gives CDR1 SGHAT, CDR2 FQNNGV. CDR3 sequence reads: CASSPQGQSYEQYF. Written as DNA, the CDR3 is TGTGCCAGCAGCCCGCAGGGACAGAGTTACGAGCAGTACTTC.

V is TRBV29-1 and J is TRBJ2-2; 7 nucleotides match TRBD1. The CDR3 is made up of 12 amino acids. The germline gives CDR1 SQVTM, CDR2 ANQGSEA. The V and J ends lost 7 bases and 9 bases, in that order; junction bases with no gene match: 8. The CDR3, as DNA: TGCAGCGGCGGACAGGCCGGGAGGGAGCTGTTTTTT. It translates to CSGGQAGRELFF.

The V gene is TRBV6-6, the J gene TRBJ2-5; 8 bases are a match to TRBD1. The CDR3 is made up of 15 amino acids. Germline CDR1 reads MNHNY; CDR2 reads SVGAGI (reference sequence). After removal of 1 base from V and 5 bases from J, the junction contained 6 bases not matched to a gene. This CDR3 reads CASSYWPGGKETQYF. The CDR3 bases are TGTGCCAGCAGTTACTGGCCAGGGGGCAAGGAGACCCAGTACTTC.

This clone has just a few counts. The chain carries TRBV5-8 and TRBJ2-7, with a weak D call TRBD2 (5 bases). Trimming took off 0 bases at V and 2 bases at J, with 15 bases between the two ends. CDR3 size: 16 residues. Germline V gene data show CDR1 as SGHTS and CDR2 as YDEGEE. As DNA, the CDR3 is TGTGCCAGCAGCTTGGCAGGAGGCGGTTCTCCCTACGAGCAGTACTTC. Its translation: CASSLAGGGSPYEQYF.

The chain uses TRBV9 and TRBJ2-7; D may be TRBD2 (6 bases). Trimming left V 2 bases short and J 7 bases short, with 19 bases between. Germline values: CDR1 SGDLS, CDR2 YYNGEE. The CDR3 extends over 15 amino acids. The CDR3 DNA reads TGTGCCAGCAGCGTGGGGTGGGAGGTGGTAGGAGAGCAGTACTTC. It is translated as CASSVGWEVVGEQYF.

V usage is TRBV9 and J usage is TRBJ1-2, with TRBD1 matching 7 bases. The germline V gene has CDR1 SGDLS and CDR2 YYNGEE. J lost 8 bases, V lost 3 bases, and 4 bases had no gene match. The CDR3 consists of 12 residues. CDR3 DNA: TGTGCCAGCAGCGAAGGGGGCGGGGGCTACACCTTC. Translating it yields CASSEGGGGYTF.

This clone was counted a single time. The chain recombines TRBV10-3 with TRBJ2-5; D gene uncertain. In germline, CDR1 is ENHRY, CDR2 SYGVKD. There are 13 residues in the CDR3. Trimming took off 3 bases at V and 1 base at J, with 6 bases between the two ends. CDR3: CAISERVQETQYF. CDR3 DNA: TGTGCCATCAGTGAACGGGTCCAAGAGACCCAGTACTTC.

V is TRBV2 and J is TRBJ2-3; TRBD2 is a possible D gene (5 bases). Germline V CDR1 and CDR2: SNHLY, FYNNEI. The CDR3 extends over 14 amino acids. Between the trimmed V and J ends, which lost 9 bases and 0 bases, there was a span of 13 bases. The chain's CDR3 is CASRRAPSTDTQYF. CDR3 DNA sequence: TGTGCCAGTCGGCGGGCTCCAAGCACAGATACGCAGTATTTT.

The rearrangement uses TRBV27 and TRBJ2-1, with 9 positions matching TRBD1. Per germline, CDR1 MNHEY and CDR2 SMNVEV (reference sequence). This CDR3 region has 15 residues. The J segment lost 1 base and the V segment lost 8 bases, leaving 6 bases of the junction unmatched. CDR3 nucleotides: TGTGCCAGCCGATCGGGACAGGGATCCTACAATGAGCAGTTCTTC. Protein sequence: CASRSGQGSYNEQFF.

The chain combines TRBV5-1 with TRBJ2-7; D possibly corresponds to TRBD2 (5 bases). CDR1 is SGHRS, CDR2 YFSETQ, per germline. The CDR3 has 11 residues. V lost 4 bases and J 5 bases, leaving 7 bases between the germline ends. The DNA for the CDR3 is TGCGCCAGCAGCCCCGGGAACGAGCAGTACTTC. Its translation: CASSPGNEQYF.

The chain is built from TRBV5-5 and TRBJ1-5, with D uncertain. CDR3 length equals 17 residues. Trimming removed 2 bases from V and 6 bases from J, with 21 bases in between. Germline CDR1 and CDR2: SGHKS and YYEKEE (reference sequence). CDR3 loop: CASSLDLQAGLSQPQHF. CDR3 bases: TGTGCCAGCAGCTTAGATCTCCAAGCCGGGTTAAGTCAGCCCCAGCATTTT.

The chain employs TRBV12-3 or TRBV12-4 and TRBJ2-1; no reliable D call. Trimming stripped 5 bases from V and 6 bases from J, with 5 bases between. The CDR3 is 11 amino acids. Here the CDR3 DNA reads TGTGCCAGCAGTCATAGCAATGAGCAGTTCTTC. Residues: CASSHSNEQFF.

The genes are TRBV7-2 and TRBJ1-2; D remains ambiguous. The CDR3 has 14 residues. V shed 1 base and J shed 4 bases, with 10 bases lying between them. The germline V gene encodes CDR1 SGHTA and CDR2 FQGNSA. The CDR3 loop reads CASSLGRGAYGYTF. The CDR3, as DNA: TGTGCCAGCAGCTTAGGTCGGGGTGCCTATGGCTACACCTTC.

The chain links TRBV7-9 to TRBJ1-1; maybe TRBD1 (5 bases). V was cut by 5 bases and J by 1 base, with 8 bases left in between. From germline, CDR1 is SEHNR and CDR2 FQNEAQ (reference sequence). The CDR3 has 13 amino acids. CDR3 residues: CASSATGNTEAFF. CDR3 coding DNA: TGTGCCAGCAGCGCTACAGGGAACACTGAAGCTTTCTTT. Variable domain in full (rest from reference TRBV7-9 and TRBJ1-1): DTGVSQNPRHKITKRGQNVTFRCDPISEHNRLYWYRQTLGQGPEFLTYFQNEAQLEKSRLLSDRFSAERPKGSFSTLEIQRTEQGDSAMYLCASSATGNTEAFFGQGTRLTVV.

The CDR3 nucleotides read TGTGCCAGCAGCCCAAGGGGAAATAATTCACCCCTCCACTTT. Translating gives CASSPRGNNSPLHF. The genes are TRBV11-1 and TRBJ1-6, with D maybe TRBD1 (5 bases). Trimming removed 5 bases from V and 5 bases from J, with 10 bases in between. CDR3 size: 14 residues. CDR1 and CDR2 from the germline V gene are SGHAT and FQDESV (reference sequence).

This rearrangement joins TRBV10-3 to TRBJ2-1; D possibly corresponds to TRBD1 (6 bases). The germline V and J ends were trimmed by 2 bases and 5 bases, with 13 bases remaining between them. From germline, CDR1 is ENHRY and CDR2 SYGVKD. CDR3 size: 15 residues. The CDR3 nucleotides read TGTGCCATCAGTGAGAAACCGGGACAACACAATGAGCAGTTCTTC. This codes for CAISEKPGQHNEQFF.

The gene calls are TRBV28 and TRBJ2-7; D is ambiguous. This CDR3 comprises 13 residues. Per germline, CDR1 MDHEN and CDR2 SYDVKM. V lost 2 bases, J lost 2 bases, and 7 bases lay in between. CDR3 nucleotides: TGTGCCAGCAGTTTAGCGGCGGCCTACGAGCAGTACTTC. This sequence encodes CASSLAAAYEQYF.

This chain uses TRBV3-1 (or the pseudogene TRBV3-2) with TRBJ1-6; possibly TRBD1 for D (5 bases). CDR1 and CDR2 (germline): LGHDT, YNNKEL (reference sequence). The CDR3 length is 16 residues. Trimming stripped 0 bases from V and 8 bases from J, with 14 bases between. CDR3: CASSQDLRATDSPLHF. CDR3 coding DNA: TGTGCCAGCAGCCAAGATCTCAGGGCGACGGATTCACCCCTCCACTTT.

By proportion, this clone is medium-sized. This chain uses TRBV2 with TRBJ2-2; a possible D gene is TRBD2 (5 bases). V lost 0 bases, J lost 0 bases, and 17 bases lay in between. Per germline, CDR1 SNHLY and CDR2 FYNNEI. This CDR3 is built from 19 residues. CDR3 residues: CASSEAGPGERSNTGELFF. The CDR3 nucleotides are TGTGCCAGCAGTGAAGCTGGCCCCGGGGAGCGGTCGAACACCGGGGAGCTGTTTTTT.

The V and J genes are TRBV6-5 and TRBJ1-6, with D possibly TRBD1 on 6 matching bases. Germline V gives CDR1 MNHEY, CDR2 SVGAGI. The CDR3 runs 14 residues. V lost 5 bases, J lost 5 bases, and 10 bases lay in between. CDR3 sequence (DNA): TGTGCCAGCAGTCGGACAGACGATAATTCACCCCTCCACTTT. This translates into CASSRTDDNSPLHF.

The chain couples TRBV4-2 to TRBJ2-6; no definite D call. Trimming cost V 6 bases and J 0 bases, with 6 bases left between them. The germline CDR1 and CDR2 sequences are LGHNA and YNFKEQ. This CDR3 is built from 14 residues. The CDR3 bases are TGTGCCAGCAGTGAACACTCTGGGGCCAACGTCCTGACTTTC. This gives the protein CASSEHSGANVLTF.

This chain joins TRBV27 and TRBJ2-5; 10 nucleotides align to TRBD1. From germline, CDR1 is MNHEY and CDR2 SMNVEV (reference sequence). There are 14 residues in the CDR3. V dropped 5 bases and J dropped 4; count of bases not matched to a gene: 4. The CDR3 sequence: CASSTGTGAETQYF. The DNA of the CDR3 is TGTGCCAGCAGTACCGGGACAGGGGCAGAGACCCAGTACTTC.

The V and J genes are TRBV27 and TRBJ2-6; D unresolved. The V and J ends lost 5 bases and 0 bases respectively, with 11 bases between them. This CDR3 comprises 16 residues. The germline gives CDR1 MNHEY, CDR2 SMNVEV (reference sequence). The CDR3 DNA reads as TGTGCCAGCAGTCCCTACTATGTCTCTGGGGCCAACGTCCTGACTTTC. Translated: CASSPYYVSGANVLTF.

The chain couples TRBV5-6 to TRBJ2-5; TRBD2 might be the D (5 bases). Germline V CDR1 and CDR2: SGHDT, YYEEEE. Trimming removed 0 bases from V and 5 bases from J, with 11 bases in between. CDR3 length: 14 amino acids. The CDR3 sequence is CASSLAGSSETQYF. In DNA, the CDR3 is TGTGCCAGCAGCTTGGCGGGGTCTTCGGAGACCCAGTACTTC.

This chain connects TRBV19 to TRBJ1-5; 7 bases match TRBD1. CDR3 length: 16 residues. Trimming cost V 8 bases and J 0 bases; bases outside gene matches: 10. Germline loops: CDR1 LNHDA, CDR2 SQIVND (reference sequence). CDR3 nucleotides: TGTGCCAGTCGGCCAGACAGGGCCCATAGCAATCAGCCCCAGCATTTT. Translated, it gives CASRPDRAHSNQPQHF.